These 17 T cell receptor beta chains share one sample of origin, sequenced in a study of T cell repertoires in cytomegalovirus infection. Each CDR3 protein gets one entry after TCRdb re-called the reads with MiXCR. This table has about 600,000 distinct CDR3 sequences, 20% to 30% appearing once. The material sequenced was CD8+ T cells from PBMCs. The receptors originated from a human donor in good health (CMV status not recorded). Some clones in this sample may be carry-over from other donors' samples.

To note about this clonotype: A much larger clone is a single base away; this may be a read error. This sequence joins TRBV28 and TRBJ2-2; 7 bases agree with TRBD1. Germline CDR1 MDHEN, CDR2 SYDVKM. The CDR3 is 19 amino acids. The V gene end was trimmed by 0 bases and the J gene end by 5 bases; junction bases not matched to a gene: 15. The CDR3 region has the DNA TGTGCCAGCAGTTTATGGGATGTGGGGACAGTTCTTAGGACCGGGGAGCTGTTTTTT. It translates to CASSLWDVGTVLRTGELFF.

The chain has TRBV2 and TRBJ2-2; no definite D call. Germline-derived CDR1 and CDR2 are SNHLY and FYNNEI. Trimming stripped 4 bases from V and 2 bases from J, with 17 bases between. The CDR3 has 17 amino acids. The CDR3 region is CASSVSGSEINTGELFF. CDR3 coding DNA: TGTGCCAGCAGTGTTTCAGGATCTGAGATCAACACCGGGGAGCTGTTTTTT.

The chain uses TRBV2 and TRBJ2-3; 8 positions agree with TRBD2. Germline loops: CDR1 SNHLY, CDR2 FYNNEI. There are 18 residues in the CDR3. V lost 1 base and J lost 2; bases outside the gene matches: 11. The CDR3 reads CASSEGVVKRGITDTQYF. The CDR3 DNA follows: TGTGCCAGCAGTGAAGGAGTAGTGAAGCGGGGGATCACAGATACGCAGTATTTT.

The chain recombines TRBV29-1 with TRBJ1-3, with a possible D match to TRBD1 (6 bases). CDR1 SQVTM and CDR2 ANQGSEA come from the germline V gene. V was cut by 4 bases and J by 2 bases, with 21 bases left in between. The CDR3 totals 17 residues. CDR3 residues: CSVVDSHPKAAGNTIYF. CDR3 in DNA: TGCAGCGTTGTGGACAGCCATCCTAAAGCCGCTGGAAACACCATATATTTT. Full variable domain (rest looked up from reference TRBV29-1 and TRBJ1-3): SAVISQKPSRDICQRGTSLTIQCQVDSQVTMMFWYRQQPGQSLTLIATANQGSEATYESGFVIDKFPISRPNLTFSTLTVSNMSPEDSSIYLCSVVDSHPKAAGNTIYFGEGSWLTVV.

This clonotype was seen only a few times. The chain couples TRBV28 to TRBJ1-1; D gene uncertain. The CDR3 has 12 amino acids. With 8 bases removed from V and 7 bases from J, the gap between germline ends came to 14 bases. CDR1 and CDR2 (germline): MDHEN, SYDVKM. CDR3 bases: TGTGCCAGCTGGATGGGGAGGGATGAAGCTTTCTTT. This sequence encodes CASWMGRDEAFF.

The chain combines TRBV7-6 with TRBJ2-1; the match to TRBD2 covers 9 bases. The germline CDR1 and CDR2 sequences are SGHVS and FNYEAQ. The CDR3 covers 16 residues. V lost 4 bases, J lost 6 bases, and 10 bases stayed unmatched. The CDR3 DNA sequence: TGTGCCAGCAGCTCCCGAGGAGCGGGGGGAATCAATGAGCAGTTCTTC. It is translated as CASSSRGAGGINEQFF.

This clonotype was seen repeatedly, ten times or more. V and J are TRBV7-8 and TRBJ1-2; TRBD1 is a possible D gene (6 bases). Looked up from germline, CDR1 is SGHVS and CDR2 is FQNEAQ. The CDR3 sequence is 15 residues long. V was clipped by 5 bases and J by 4 bases, with 17 bases between them. DNA of the CDR3: TGTGCCAGCAGCGCATTGGACAGCCGTTCCTATGGCTACACCTTC. The encoded protein is CASSALDSRSYGYTF.

This clonotype appeared a few times. The V call is TRBV6-1, the J call TRBJ2-1; the D is unclear. The CDR3 is made up of 15 amino acids. V was cut by 3 bases and J by 4 bases, with 13 bases left in between. Germline-derived CDR1 and CDR2 are MNHNS and SASEGT. CDR3 loop: CASSDREAPYNEQFF. CDR3 sequence (DNA): TGTGCCAGCAGTGATCGAGAGGCCCCTTACAATGAGCAGTTCTTC.

This clonotype was seen many times. This chain links TRBV28 with TRBJ1-2, with a possible D match to TRBD1 (5 bases). The CDR3 loop spans 16 amino acids. Trimming stripped 5 bases from V and 4 bases from J, with 20 bases between. Germline-derived CDR1 and CDR2 are MDHEN and SYDVKM. The chain's CDR3 is CASSLPREGPSYGYTF. CDR3 in DNA: TGTGCCAGCAGTCTGCCGAGAGAGGGGCCCTCCTATGGCTACACCTTC.

This clonotype was observed many times. The chain uses TRBV12-3 or TRBV12-4 and TRBJ2-3, with 7 bases identical to TRBD2. With V trimmed by 10 bases and J by 4 bases, 11 bases remained unmatched. The CDR3 sequence is 14 residues long. CDR3 loop: CAIRLGGGPDTQYF. CDR3 nucleotides: TGTGCCATCCGATTGGGGGGGGGTCCAGATACGCAGTATTTT.

This clonotype was observed a handful of times. The genes are TRBV29-1 and TRBJ1-2; D is ambiguous. Germline CDR1 SQVTM, CDR2 ANQGSEA. V lost 7 bases, J lost 14 bases, and 14 bases lay in between. This CDR3 has 9 residues. CDR3: CSDTIGRTF. CDR3 sequence (DNA): TGCAGCGACACGATCGGGAGGACCTTC.

The gene calls are TRBV7-9 and TRBJ2-5; possible D gene TRBD2, 6 bases. Germline V CDR1 and CDR2: SEHNR, FQNEAQ (reference sequence). The ends were cut back, 4 bases at V and 1 base at J, with 10 bases in the middle. The CDR3 covers 14 residues. CDR3 coding DNA: TGTGCCAGCAGCTCCGGGACTCCCCAAGAGACCCAGTACTTC. It translates to CASSSGTPQETQYF.

This clonotype was recorded at least ten times. This rearrangement joins TRBV25-1 to TRBJ1-1; no reliable D call. V lost 4 bases and J 4 bases, leaving 10 bases between the germline ends. This CDR3 region has 13 residues. The V gene's germline CDR1 is MGHDK and CDR2 SYGVNS. Written as DNA, the CDR3 is TGTGCCAGCAGTGTTGACCTTCGCACTGAAGCTTTCTTT. Protein sequence: CASSVDLRTEAFF.

The chain links TRBV14 to TRBJ1-2; 8 bases align to TRBD1. This CDR3 is built from 15 residues. Unmatched junction bases numbered 6, after V lost 0 bases and J lost 6 bases. Germline CDR1 reads SGHDN; CDR2 reads FVKESK. The CDR3 nucleotides are TGTGCCAGCAGCCAAGATCGGACAGGGTGGGATGGCTACACCTTC. This gives the protein CASSQDRTGWDGYTF.

There are many counts of this clonotype. This chain connects TRBV7-6 to TRBJ2-1, with D possibly being TRBD1 (5 bases). The ends were cut back, 5 bases at V and 0 bases at J, with 20 bases in the middle. Per germline, CDR1 SGHVS and CDR2 FNYEAQ. This CDR3 contains 18 residues. The CDR3 coding sequence is TGTGCCAGCAGCCAATTTGGGGCTGGTCTGAGCTCCTACAATGAGCAGTTCTTC. It yields the protein CASSQFGAGLSSYNEQFF.

This clonotype came up a few times. The J gene is TRBJ2-3, the V gene TRBV27; 9 nucleotides agree with TRBD2. V lost 3 bases to trimming and J lost 2 bases; unmatched junction nucleotides: 6. The CDR3 extends over 16 amino acids. Germline V gene sequence: CDR1 MNHEY, CDR2 SMNVEV (reference sequence). Written as DNA, the CDR3 is TGTGCCAGCAGTTTGCTGGCGGGGGGGCTCACAGATACGCAGTATTTT. It translates to CASSLLAGGLTDTQYF.

This clonotype was counted at least ten times. This chain joins TRBV7-8 and TRBJ2-3; D unclear. Between the trimmed V and J ends, which lost 2 bases and 2 bases, there was a span of 14 bases. Germline-derived CDR1 and CDR2 are SGHVS and FQNEAQ. CDR3 length: 16 residues. CDR3 DNA sequence: TGTGCCAGCAGCTTATCCCTCCAAGGGCTCACAGATACGCAGTATTTT. Translation: CASSLSLQGLTDTQYF.